The clone carrying this TCR beta chain was recorded a few times. These data are taken from a study of blood T cell repertoires in COVID-19. V dropped 5 bases and J dropped 5 bases, with 12 bases sitting between them. The CDR3 spans 13 residues. Germline V gene sequence: CDR1 SEHNR, CDR2 FQNEAQ (reference sequence). TCRdb's table, derived via immunoSEQ multiplex PCR, lists solely in-frame clones and lacks some. The sample comprises about 120,000 clones, about 80% of which are singletons, and less than 9% rests with the top ten. The gene calls are TRBV7-9 and TRBJ1-1, with D perhaps TRBD1 (5 bases). This TCR came from a man in his sixties or seventies with active or convalescent COVID-19. Sequenced sample: peripheral blood. CDR3: CASSLMGGTEAFF. The DNA for the CDR3 is TGTGCCAGCAGCCTAATGGGGGGAACTGAAGCTTTCTTT.